What follows is one T cell receptor beta chain and its context. It has no known antigen specificity. No clone much larger than this one lies a single base away; base qualities are absent. The library was built by means of the immunoSEQ multiplex PCR assay. TCRdb limited this immuneACCESS table to in-frame rearrangements with V and J called. A share of clones is missing; checked studies link under half to unresolved V genes, and the rest is unexplained. The sample table holds under 150,000 clones, of which less than 97% were seen once. The top ten hold approximately 0.45% of the sample. These data belong to a study of T cell changes during pregnancy in multiple sclerosis (dated by TCRdb to about 2019). Describing the broader study: In women with multiple sclerosis, the researchers looked at how the T cell repertoire shifted as pregnancy progressed.

Reading the germline V gene gives CDR1 MNHEY and CDR2 SVGAGI. The CDR3 runs 16 amino acids, cysteine and phenylalanine included. Only the CDR3 region is kept as DNA, spanning 48 bases read in frame from base 1. Relative to germline, V is missing 0 bases and J is missing 8 bases, with 9 bases of the junction outside any gene match. The specimen was peripheral blood, collected after pregnancy. The rearranged chain carries TRBV6-5 and TRBJ2-1; TRBD2 agrees with 8 junctional bases. The receptor was isolated from a female donor with multiple sclerosis, enrolled in a pregnancy study. The DNA is TGTGCCAGCAGTTACTCACGGGAGGGCCTTAGAGATGAGCAGTTCTTC. Its product reads: CASSYSREGLRDEQFF.